This TCR beta chain stems from a study of blood T cell repertoires in COVID-19. Germline values: CDR1 SGHAT, CDR2 FQDESV (reference sequence). CDR3 length: 10 amino acids. V lost 8 bases and J lost 8, with 9 bases in between. Assay: immunoSEQ multiplex PCR; the TCRdb copy retains only in-frame clones and omits some. The sample includes 250,000 to 300,000 clones, 80% to 90% seen only once; the top ten take just under 9%. Participants spanned ages about 18 to 90 years and resided in about two dozen US areas. The clonotype originates from a middle-aged man who had recovered from COVID-19. The gene calls are TRBV11-1 and TRBJ1-2; D not certain. Material: PBMCs or T cells enriched from blood (not recorded which). CDR3 bases: TGTGCCAGCGGAGAGTTGGGCTACACCTTC. Its protein product is CASGELGYTF. Variable domain in full (rest from reference TRBV11-1 and TRBJ1-2): EAEVAQSPRYKITEKSQAVAFWCDPISGHATLYWYRQILGQGPELLVQFQDESVVDDSQLPKDRFSAERLKGVDSTLKIQPAELGDSAMYLCASGELGYTFGSGTRLTVV.